Shown below are 30 T cell receptor beta chains from a single sample sequenced in a study of cytomegalovirus exposure and HLA in healthy donors (dated by TCRdb to 2017 to 2019). Receptors were amplified or captured by the immunoSEQ multiplex PCR assay. For the multiplex PCR, a mixture combining 60 forward primers for TCR Vbeta segments and 13 reverse primers for TCR Jbeta segments was used. The clones in this table, taken by TCRdb from immuneACCESS, are in-frame only. Not every clone is retained; where verified, under half of the shortfall comes from an unresolved V gene, and the cause of the rest is unknown. This sample's table has entries for 45,000 or so clones. Around 17% of the sample rests with the top ten. Sequencing input: PBMCs. The receptors stem from a male donor in good health and CMV-seronegative.

The chain is built from TRBV30 and TRBJ2-2, with 7 bases aligning to TRBD1. Trimming at V came to 5 bases and at J to 4 bases, leaving 4 bases not matched to a gene. CDR3 length: 13 amino acids. CDR1 and CDR2 from the germline V gene are GTSNPN and SVGIG (reference sequence). CDR3 protein: CAWPDRFTGELFF. The DNA for the CDR3 is TGTGCCTGGCCGGACAGGTTCACCGGGGAGCTGTTTTTT.

J is TRBJ1-2 and V is TRBV6-1; D is perhaps TRBD1 (6 bases). The V gene lost 8 bases and the J gene lost 6 bases, with 13 bases spanning the gap. The CDR3 is 12 amino acids. The V gene's germline CDR1 is MNHNS and CDR2 SASEGT. This CDR3 is CASPGGGNGYTF. CDR3 sequence (DNA): TGTGCCAGCCCGGGGGGCGGGAATGGCTACACCTTC.

This chain links TRBV4-3 with TRBJ1-4; no clear D. Germline lookup yields CDR1 LGHNA and CDR2 YSLEER. This CDR3 contains 14 residues. The V gene lost 0 bases and the J gene lost 4 bases, with 6 bases spanning the gap. CDR3 nucleotides: TGCGCCAGCAGCCAAGAGTGGAGTAATGAAAAACTGTTTTTT. This gives the protein CASSQEWSNEKLFF.

The chain couples TRBV6-6 to TRBJ2-2; tentative D call: TRBD2 (6 bases). This CDR3 is built from 14 residues. The germline V gene encodes CDR1 MNHNY and CDR2 SVGAGI (reference sequence). Trimming left V 2 bases short and J 5 bases short, with 9 bases between. The DNA for the CDR3 is TGTGCCAGCAGTTACCAGGGAGGTACCGGGGAGCTGTTTTTT. Translation gives CASSYQGGTGELFF.

The gene calls are TRBV5-4 and TRBJ2-1; 7 nucleotides line up with TRBD1. The V and J ends lost 4 bases and 0 bases, in that order; junction bases with no gene match: 4. Germline V gives CDR1 SGHNT, CDR2 YYREEE (reference sequence). The CDR3 covers 15 residues. The DNA for the CDR3 is TGTGCCAGCAGCCGACAGGGTTTCTCCTACAATGAGCAGTTCTTC. Translation gives CASSRQGFSYNEQFF.

The chain combines TRBV27 with TRBJ2-2, with 7 bases that match TRBD2. Germline loops: CDR1 MNHEY, CDR2 SMNVEV (reference sequence). V dropped 7 bases and J dropped 6; count of bases not matched to a gene: 8. The CDR3 consists of 14 residues. The CDR3 loop reads CASTPGLLPGELFF. The CDR3 DNA sequence: TGTGCCAGCACACCGGGACTACTCCCCGGGGAGCTGTTTTTT.

This chain links TRBV4-3 with TRBJ2-5; tentative D call: TRBD1 (5 bases). Trimming cost V 4 bases and J 6 bases, with 15 bases left between them. Germline loops: CDR1 LGHNA, CDR2 YSLEER. This CDR3 has 14 residues. As DNA, the CDR3 is TGCGCCAGCAGCCGAGCGTCAGGGATAAAGACCCAGTACTTC. It translates to CASSRASGIKTQYF.

V and J are TRBV30 and TRBJ2-2; 7 nucleotides line up with TRBD2. CDR1 GTSNPN and CDR2 SVGIG come from the germline V gene (reference sequence). V dropped 3 bases and J dropped 1; count of bases not matched to a gene: 5. The CDR3 totals 15 residues. In nucleotides, the CDR3 is TGTGCCTGGAGGGGCGGGGGATTGAACACCGGGGAGCTGTTTTTT. Its protein product is CAWRGGGLNTGELFF.

This CDR3 reads CASSLNRFGGLTDTQYF. As DNA, the CDR3 is TGTGCCAGCAGCTTAAATCGGTTCGGGGGGCTCACAGATACGCAGTATTTT. The chain is built from TRBV11-2 and TRBJ2-3; possible D gene TRBD2, 7 bases. The germline CDR1 and CDR2 sequences are SGHAT and FQNNGV. There are 17 residues in the CDR3. V gave up 2 bases and J gave up 2 bases, with 17 bases separating them.

The chain links TRBV6-1 to TRBJ1-2; D not certain. The germline V gene has CDR1 MNHNS and CDR2 SASEGT. Trimming removed 4 bases from V and 8 bases from J, with 14 bases in between. CDR3 length: 13 amino acids. CDR3 sequence: CASSVNSGSGYTF. The CDR3, as DNA: TGTGCCAGCAGTGTCAATAGTGGGAGCGGCTACACCTTC.

This chain links TRBV6-5 with TRBJ2-7, with D possibly matching TRBD1 (6 bases). Trimming removed 1 base from V and 9 bases from J, with 7 bases in between. The length of the CDR3 is 11 residues. The germline gives CDR1 MNHEY, CDR2 SVGAGI. CDR3: CASSYLGGQYF. CDR3 coding DNA: TGTGCCAGCAGTTACTTAGGGGGGCAGTACTTC.

The rearrangement uses TRBV19 and TRBJ2-7; 8 nucleotides agree with TRBD2. V shed 1 base and J 5 bases; nucleotides not matched to a gene: 4. The germline V gene has CDR1 LNHDA and CDR2 SQIVND (reference sequence). The length of the CDR3 is 14 residues. In nucleotides, the CDR3 is TGTGCCAGTAGTATAGTCAGCGGGGGAAACGAGCAGTACTTC. Protein sequence: CASSIVSGGNEQYF.

This chain uses TRBV7-3 with TRBJ2-5, with 8 bases identical to TRBD1. This CDR3 has 14 amino acids. The V segment lost 5 bases and the J segment 4 bases; nucleotides outside the gene matches: 6. Germline V lookup: CDR1 SGHTA, CDR2 FQGTGA. CDR3 DNA sequence: TGTGCCAGCAGCGCACAGGGGGACGTAGAGACCCAGTACTTC. Protein sequence: CASSAQGDVETQYF.

The CDR3 DNA sequence: TGTGCCAGCAGTTACTCTACGGGGGGGGACGAGCAGTACTTC. Residues: CASSYSTGGDEQYF. This rearrangement joins TRBV6-5 to TRBJ2-7; 8 nucleotides agree with TRBD2. The CDR3 length is 14 residues. The germline gives CDR1 MNHEY, CDR2 SVGAGI. Trimming at V came to 0 bases and at J to 5 bases, leaving 3 bases not matched to a gene.

This chain connects TRBV4-1 to TRBJ1-1; no clear D gene. The germline V gene has CDR1 MGHRA and CDR2 YSYEKL. V lost 4 bases to trimming and J lost 1 base, with 7 bases between them. CDR3 length: 13 residues. CDR3 DNA sequence: TGCGCCAGCAGCCTGGCGGGGAACACTGAAGCTTTCTTT. It codes for CASSLAGNTEAFF.

The chain recombines TRBV4-1 with TRBJ1-2; 9 bases map to TRBD1. This CDR3 is 15 amino acids long. Trimming at V came to 0 bases and at J to 8 bases, leaving 7 bases not matched to a gene. Germline loops: CDR1 MGHRA, CDR2 YSYEKL. This chain's CDR3 is CASSQDPDRGPGYTF. The CDR3 bases are TGCGCCAGCAGCCAAGATCCGGACAGGGGCCCCGGCTACACCTTC.

The chain recombines TRBV14 with TRBJ1-2, with D possibly TRBD1 on 5 matching bases. The germline CDR1 and CDR2 sequences are SGHDN and FVKESK. The length of the CDR3 is 15 residues. Trimming removed 0 bases from V and 2 bases from J, with 10 bases in between. CDR3 protein: CASSQEVGGNYGYTF. The DNA for the CDR3 is TGTGCCAGCAGCCAAGAGGTCGGGGGAAACTATGGCTACACCTTC. Together with reference TRBV14 and TRBJ1-2, the CDR3 gives the full variable domain: EAGVTQFPSHSVIEKGQTVTLRCDPISGHDNLYWYRRVMGKEIKFLLHFVKESKQDESGMPNNRFLAERTGGTYSTLKVQPAELEDSGVYFCASSQEVGGNYGYTFGSGTRLTVV.

V and J are TRBV10-3 and TRBJ2-3; the match to TRBD2 covers 8 bases. This CDR3 is built from 17 residues. Germline V lookup: CDR1 ENHRY, CDR2 SYGVKD. V shed 3 bases and J 2 bases; nucleotides not matched to a gene: 10. This CDR3 is CAISDPFLLADTDTQYF. In DNA, the CDR3 is TGTGCCATCAGTGACCCTTTCTTACTAGCGGACACAGATACGCAGTATTTT.

CDR3 sequence: CASRDWAAGPYEQYF. CDR3 sequence (DNA): TGTGCCAGCAGGGACTGGGCAGCCGGACCCTACGAGCAGTACTTC. The chain combines TRBV7-2 with TRBJ2-7, with D perhaps TRBD2 (5 bases). V shed 6 bases and J shed 2 bases, with 17 bases lying between them. Germline loops: CDR1 SGHTA, CDR2 FQGNSA. The CDR3 runs to 15 residues.

The V gene is TRBV27, the J gene TRBJ2-7; maybe TRBD1 (6 bases). CDR3 length equals 15 residues. The V end was cut by 3 bases, the J end by 2 bases, with 14 bases between. Looked up from germline, CDR1 is MNHEY and CDR2 is SMNVEV (reference sequence). For the CDR3, the DNA is TGTGCCAGCAGTTTGTCAGGGGCCCTCACCTACGAGCAGTACTTC. It specifies CASSLSGALTYEQYF.

V gene TRBV2 combines with J gene TRBJ1-5; 7 bases match TRBD1. CDR3 length: 14 residues. Trimming cost V 4 bases and J 14 bases; bases outside gene matches: 14. Germline V gives CDR1 SNHLY, CDR2 FYNNEI. In DNA, the CDR3 is TGTGCCAGCAGTGCGGAGACAGGGCTGGGTAAGGAGCATTTT. It specifies CASSAETGLGKEHF. The whole variable domain, filled in from reference TRBV2 and TRBJ1-5, reads EPEVTQTPSHQVTQMGQEVILRCVPISNHLYFYWYRQILGQKVEFLVSFYNNEISEKSEIFDDQFSVERPDGSNFTLKIRSTKLEDSAMYFCASSAETGLGKEHFGDGTRLSIL.

This chain links TRBV4-2 with TRBJ1-2; D is ambiguous. The germline V and J ends were trimmed by 0 bases and 1 base, with 6 bases remaining between them. Germline CDR1 LGHNA, CDR2 YNFKEQ. CDR3 length: 14 amino acids. The CDR3 nucleotides are TGTGCCAGCAGCCAAGACATGTTTAACTATGGCTACACCTTC. Translated, it gives CASSQDMFNYGYTF.

CDR3 residues: CASSPPTGANYGYTF. CDR3 bases: TGTGCCAGCTCACCACCGACAGGAGCTAACTATGGCTACACCTTC. The chain recombines TRBV18 with TRBJ1-2, with D perhaps TRBD1 (6 bases). This CDR3 has 15 residues. The V and J ends lost 0 bases and 0 bases respectively, with 8 bases between them. The germline V gene encodes CDR1 KGHSH and CDR2 LQKENI.

The genes are TRBV2 and TRBJ1-1; D is uncertain. The germline CDR1 and CDR2 sequences are SNHLY and FYNNEI. The CDR3 loop spans 15 amino acids. Between the trimmed V and J ends, which lost 4 bases and 4 bases, there was a span of 16 bases. As DNA, the CDR3 is TGTGCCAGCAGTGTCGGTGTTCGGGGTAGCACTGAAGCTTTCTTT. Its protein product is CASSVGVRGSTEAFF.

The CDR3 spells CASSYGGEIDEQYF. CDR3 bases: TGTGCCAGCAGTTACGGCGGGGAAATCGACGAGCAGTACTTC. The chain uses TRBV6-6 and TRBJ2-7, with D possibly matching TRBD2 (6 bases). This CDR3 region has 14 residues. CDR1 and CDR2 (germline): MNHNY, SVGAGI (reference sequence). Trimming stripped 2 bases from V and 5 bases from J, with 13 bases between.

The chain carries TRBV7-9 and TRBJ1-1; unclear D gene. Germline loops: CDR1 SEHNR, CDR2 FQNEAQ (reference sequence). This CDR3 spans 12 amino acids. Trimming cost V 7 bases and J 3 bases, with 9 bases left between them. The CDR3 region has the DNA TGTGCCAGCACCGGTACTTACACTGAAGCTTTCTTT. It translates to CASTGTYTEAFF.

V gene TRBV4-1 combines with J gene TRBJ2-7; no firm D call. V lost 0 bases, J lost 1 base, and 7 bases lay in between. From germline, CDR1 is MGHRA and CDR2 YSYEKL. The CDR3 is made up of 14 amino acids. The CDR3: CASSQDPGSYEQYF. In nucleotides, the CDR3 is TGCGCCAGCAGCCAAGATCCCGGTTCCTACGAGCAGTACTTC.

The chain recombines TRBV18 with TRBJ1-1, with a possible D match to TRBD1 (5 bases). Trimming pared 2 bases from V and 0 bases from J, leaving 16 bases between. This CDR3 has 17 amino acids. In germline, CDR1 is KGHSH, CDR2 LQKENI. This CDR3 reads CASSPIRTPGMNTEAFF. The CDR3 DNA sequence: TGTGCCAGCTCACCAATTCGGACACCCGGCATGAACACTGAAGCTTTCTTT. Drawing the rest from reference TRBV18 and TRBJ1-1, the complete variable domain is NAGVMQNPRHLVRRRGQEARLRCSPMKGHSHVYWYRQLPEEGLKFMVYLQKENIIDESGMPKERFSAEFPKEGPSILRIQQVVRGDSAAYFCASSPIRTPGMNTEAFFGQGTRLTVV.

This chain connects TRBV27 to TRBJ1-6, with 8 positions matching TRBD1. The CDR3 runs to 12 residues. V shed 11 bases and J 14 bases; nucleotides not matched to a gene: 11. Germline lookup yields CDR1 MNHEY and CDR2 SMNVEV (reference sequence). CDR3 DNA sequence: TGTGCCGCGGGACAGGCCGGGGAGACCCTCCACTTT. It codes for CAAGQAGETLHF.

The V call is TRBV27, the J call TRBJ1-4; D remains unclear. The germline V gene encodes CDR1 MNHEY and CDR2 SMNVEV (reference sequence). V was clipped by 6 bases and J by 8 bases, with 25 bases between them. The CDR3 contains 17 residues. In DNA form, the CDR3 reads TGTGCCAGCAGCCCCCTTTTGGCCGGGAGGATTCGGGAAAAACTGTTTTTT. Translation: CASSPLLAGRIREKLFF.